This TCR beta chain was retrieved from a study of T-cell reconstitution after alpha-beta-depleted transplantation in children. This clonotype was counted many times. This sample's TCRbeta library carried unique molecular identifier barcodes. A single record per CDR3 protein comes from TCRdb applying MiXCR to the PCR reads. The data show about 230,000 distinct CDR3 sequences, 9.5% to 15% seen once. The source material was PBMCs from the stem cell graft donor, sampled from the stem cell graft. This TCR derives from a human donor who donated a stem cell graft to a child with acute lymphoblastic leukemia.

The CDR3 coding sequence is TGCAGTGCTAGTGAGGGAAACTCGGGGGTCTACGAGCAGTACTTC. Protein product: CSASEGNSGVYEQYF. The V and J genes are TRBV20-1 and TRBJ2-7, with D perhaps matching TRBD2 (6 bases). CDR1 is DFQATT, CDR2 SNEGSKA, per germline (reference sequence). The CDR3 length is 15 residues. V dropped 3 bases and J dropped 3 bases, with 18 bases sitting between them.